The 7 T cell receptor beta chains reported below all come from one sample, sequenced in a study of cytomegalovirus exposure and HLA in healthy donors. The PCR employed 60 Vbeta primers together with 13 Jbeta primers. Generated by immunoSEQ multiplex PCR, the TCRdb table keeps only in-frame clones and is missing some. The profile shows around 140,000 clones, nearly 10% of them singletons. Source material: PBMCs. These receptors were obtained from a man aged 45-65 years in good health and CMV-seronegative.

The gene calls are TRBV15 and TRBJ2-7; TRBD2 agrees at 9 bases. The CDR3 runs to 16 residues. CDR1 is LNHNV, CDR2 YYDKDF, per germline (reference sequence). V gave up 0 bases and J gave up 3 bases; unmatched junction bases: 6. The CDR3 is CATSRDLRREGYEQYF. In DNA, the CDR3 is TGTGCCACCAGCAGAGATCTACGGCGGGAGGGCTACGAGCAGTACTTC.

This clone was counted only a few times. This chain links TRBV7-8 with TRBJ2-7, with 9 bases that match TRBD1. V trimming: 5 bases; J trimming: 3 bases; junction bases outside the gene matches: 5. The CDR3 is made up of 14 amino acids. Germline assignment: CDR1 SGHVS and CDR2 FQNEAQ. The DNA of the CDR3 is TGTGCCAGCAGCCTTGGGACAGGGCTCTACGAGCAGTACTTC. As protein: CASSLGTGLYEQYF.

This clone was found a few times. The chain recombines TRBV7-8 with TRBJ1-6; 7 positions agree with TRBD1. Germline V gene data show CDR1 as SGHVS and CDR2 as FQNEAQ. There are 16 residues in the CDR3. The trim removed 3 bases at V and 2 bases at J, leaving 4 bases unmatched. The CDR3: CASSFSRGPYNSPLHF. CDR3 sequence (DNA): TGTGCCAGCAGCTTTTCAAGGGGGCCCTATAATTCACCCCTCCACTTT.

This clone was recorded a few times. The chain couples TRBV30 to TRBJ2-3, with 9 bases identical to TRBD2. The CDR3 length is 13 residues. Trimming cost V 4 bases and J 4 bases; bases outside gene matches: 3. Germline V gene lookup returns CDR1 GTSNPN and CDR2 SVGIG (reference sequence). This chain's CDR3 is CAWTSGVADTQYF. The CDR3 DNA follows: TGTGCCTGGACTAGCGGGGTAGCAGATACGCAGTATTTT.

Concerning this clone: The germline gene is not matched at one end of the junction; a read error may be the cause. The CDR3 nucleotides read TGTGCTAGCAGCGACTGGGGGGCCGGGGAGCTGTTTTTT. Protein sequence: CASSDWGAGELFF. V gene TRBV7-7 combines with J gene TRBJ2-2, with TRBD2 as a possible D gene (6 bases). Per germline, CDR1 SSHAT and CDR2 FNYEAQ (reference sequence). The CDR3 length is 13 residues. The full variable domain, in which reference TRBV7-7 and TRBJ2-2 provide the parts outside the CDR3, is GAGVSQSPRYKVTKRGQDVTLRCDPISSHATLYWYQQALGQGPEFLTYFNYEAQPDKSGLPSDRFSAERPEGSISTLTIQRTEQRDSAMYRCASSDWGAGELFFGEGSRLTVL.

The chain carries TRBV30 and TRBJ1-1; perhaps TRBD1 as D (5 bases). V shed 3 bases and J shed 5 bases, with 16 bases lying between them. Germline values: CDR1 GTSNPN, CDR2 SVGIG (reference sequence). The CDR3 sequence is 14 residues long. The CDR3 sequence: CAWRPEPPGTEAFF. For the CDR3, the DNA is TGTGCCTGGAGGCCTGAACCTCCAGGGACTGAAGCTTTCTTT.

The chain employs TRBV11-2 and TRBJ2-5; 9 bases are a match to TRBD2. CDR1 and CDR2 from the germline V gene are SGHAT and FQNNGV. The CDR3 totals 17 residues. Trimming cost V 8 bases and J 2 bases; bases outside gene matches: 15. CDR3 bases: TGTGCCAGCCAAGGGCGGGGGGGAGGATACCGACAAGAGACCCAGTACTTC. Translating gives CASQGRGGGYRQETQYF.